This record looks at one T cell receptor beta chain sequence and its context. Antigen specificity is unknown. Primers included in the PCR were 60 Vbeta and 13 Jbeta primers. Repertoires were generated with immunoSEQ multiplex PCR, while TCRdb's copy carries only in-frame clones and drops some. Of over 85,000 clones in the sample, 76% were seen once. This specimen comes from a study of cytomegalovirus exposure and HLA in healthy donors. The germline gives CDR1 SGHAT, CDR2 FQNNGV. Trimming cost V 3 bases and J 4 bases, with 2 bases left between them. The CDR3 sequence is 11 residues long. Overall study findings and caveats: A later analysis reportedly found that, within productive TCRs, an Asian-associated ancestry cluster had fewer N-insertions than the mean observed across the roughly 610 donors.

The sample consisted of PBMCs. The chain has TRBV11-2 and TRBJ2-3; D is unresolved. This clonotype was sampled from a young man in good health and CMV-seropositive. In DNA form, the CDR3 reads TGTGCCAGCAGCTTCTCAGATACGCAGTATTTT. It encodes CASSFSDTQYF.